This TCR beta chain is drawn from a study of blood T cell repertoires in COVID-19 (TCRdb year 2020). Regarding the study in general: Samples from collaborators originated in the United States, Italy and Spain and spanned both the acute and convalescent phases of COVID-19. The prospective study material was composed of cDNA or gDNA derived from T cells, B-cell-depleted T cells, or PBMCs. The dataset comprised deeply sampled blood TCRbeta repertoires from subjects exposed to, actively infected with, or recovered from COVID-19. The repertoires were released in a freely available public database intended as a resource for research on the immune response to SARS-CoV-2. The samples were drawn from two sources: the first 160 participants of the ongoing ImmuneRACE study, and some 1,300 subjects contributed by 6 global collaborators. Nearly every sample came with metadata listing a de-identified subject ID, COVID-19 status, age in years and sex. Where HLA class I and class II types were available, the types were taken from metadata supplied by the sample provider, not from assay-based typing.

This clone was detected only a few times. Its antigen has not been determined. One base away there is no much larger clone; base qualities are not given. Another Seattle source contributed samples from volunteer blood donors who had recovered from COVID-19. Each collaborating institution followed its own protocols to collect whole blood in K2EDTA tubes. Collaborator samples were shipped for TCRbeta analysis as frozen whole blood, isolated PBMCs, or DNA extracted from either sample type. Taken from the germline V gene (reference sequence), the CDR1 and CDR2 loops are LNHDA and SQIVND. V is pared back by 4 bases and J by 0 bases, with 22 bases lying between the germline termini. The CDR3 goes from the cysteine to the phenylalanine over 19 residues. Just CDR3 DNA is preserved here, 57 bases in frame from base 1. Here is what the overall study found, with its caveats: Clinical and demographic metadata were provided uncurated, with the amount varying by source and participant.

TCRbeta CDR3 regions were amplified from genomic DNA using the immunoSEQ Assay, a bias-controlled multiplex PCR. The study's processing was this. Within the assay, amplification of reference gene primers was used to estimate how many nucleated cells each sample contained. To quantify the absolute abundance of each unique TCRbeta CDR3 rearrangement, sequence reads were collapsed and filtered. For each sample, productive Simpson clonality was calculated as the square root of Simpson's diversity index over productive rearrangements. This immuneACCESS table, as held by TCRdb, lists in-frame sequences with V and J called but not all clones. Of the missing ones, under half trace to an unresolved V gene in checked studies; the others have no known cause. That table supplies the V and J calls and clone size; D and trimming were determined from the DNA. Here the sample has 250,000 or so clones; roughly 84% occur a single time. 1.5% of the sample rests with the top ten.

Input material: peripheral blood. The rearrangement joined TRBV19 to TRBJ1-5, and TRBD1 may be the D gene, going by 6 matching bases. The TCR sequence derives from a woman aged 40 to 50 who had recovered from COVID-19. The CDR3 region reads CASSTQFGAGGYSNQPQHF. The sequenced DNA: TGTGCCAGTAGTACCCAATTCGGCGCGGGGGGCTATAGCAATCAGCCCCAGCATTTT.